The clone carrying this TCR beta chain was counted many times. This CDR3 spans 15 amino acids. V was clipped by 1 base and J by 0 bases, with 11 bases between them. CDR1 SGHDT and CDR2 YYEEEE come from the germline V gene. This entry is derived from a study of molecular identifiers for immune sequencing clone quantification. Preparation of the bulk TCR libraries relied on previously described methods and listed TCR primers. TCRdb processed the PCR reads anew with MiXCR; each CDR3 protein has one entry. The sample holds over 300,000 distinct CDR3 sequences, about a quarter seen once. For naive CD8 T cells, sorting used the CD8+CD4-CCR7+CD45RA+ phenotype.

This receptor was taken from a human donor in good health. Some libraries in this study had Jurkat cell RNA spiked in. The rearrangement links TRBV5-6 to TRBJ2-7, with D perhaps TRBD2 (5 bases). The sample comprised naive CD8+ T cells from blood, with Jurkat cell RNA spiked in. Subset here: FACS-sorted CD8+CD4-CCR7+CD45RA+ naive T cells. This CDR3 is CASSLKRGYSYEQYF. The CDR3 DNA reads as TGTGCCAGCAGCTTGAAACGGGGATACTCCTACGAGCAGTACTTC.